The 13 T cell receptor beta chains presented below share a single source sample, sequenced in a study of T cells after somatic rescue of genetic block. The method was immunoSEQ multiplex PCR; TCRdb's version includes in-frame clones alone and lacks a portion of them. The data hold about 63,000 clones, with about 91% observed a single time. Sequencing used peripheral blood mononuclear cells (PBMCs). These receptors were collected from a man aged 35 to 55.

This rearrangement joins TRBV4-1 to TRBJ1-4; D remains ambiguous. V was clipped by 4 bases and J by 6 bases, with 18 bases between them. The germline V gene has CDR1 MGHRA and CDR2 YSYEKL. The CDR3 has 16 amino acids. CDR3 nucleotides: TGCGCCAGCAGCCCCGTTCATAAAGGGCAAGATGAAAAACTGTTTTTT. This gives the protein CASSPVHKGQDEKLFF.

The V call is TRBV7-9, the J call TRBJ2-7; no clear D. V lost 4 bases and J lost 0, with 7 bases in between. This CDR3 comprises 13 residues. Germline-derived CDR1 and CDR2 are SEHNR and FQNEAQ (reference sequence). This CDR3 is CASSWGISYEQYF. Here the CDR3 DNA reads TGTGCCAGCAGCTGGGGTATCTCCTACGAGCAGTACTTC.

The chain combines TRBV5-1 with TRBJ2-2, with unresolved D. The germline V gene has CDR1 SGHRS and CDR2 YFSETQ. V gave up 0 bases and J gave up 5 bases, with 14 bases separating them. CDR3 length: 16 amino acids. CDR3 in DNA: TGCGCCAGCAGCTTGGCCGCAAACCTCGGAACCGGGGAGCTGTTTTTT. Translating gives CASSLAANLGTGELFF. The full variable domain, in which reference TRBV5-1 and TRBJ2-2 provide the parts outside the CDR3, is KAGVTQTPRYLIKTRGQQVTLSCSPISGHRSVSWYQQTPGQGLQFLFEYFSETQRNKGNFPGRFSGRQFSNSRSEMNVSTLELGDSALYLCASSLAANLGTGELFFGEGSRLTVL.

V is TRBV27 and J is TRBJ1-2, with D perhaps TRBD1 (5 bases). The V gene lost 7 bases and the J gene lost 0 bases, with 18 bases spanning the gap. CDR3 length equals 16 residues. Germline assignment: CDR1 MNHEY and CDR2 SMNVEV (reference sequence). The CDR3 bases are TGTGCCAGCACTTCGAGGGGCAGCGTTCCTAACTATGGCTACACCTTC. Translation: CASTSRGSVPNYGYTF.

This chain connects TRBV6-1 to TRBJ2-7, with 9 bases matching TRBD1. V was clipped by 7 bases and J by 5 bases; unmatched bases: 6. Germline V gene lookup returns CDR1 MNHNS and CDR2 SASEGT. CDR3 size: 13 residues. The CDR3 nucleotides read TGTGCCAGCACACGCCGACAGGGGGACGAGCAGTACTTC. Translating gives CASTRRQGDEQYF.

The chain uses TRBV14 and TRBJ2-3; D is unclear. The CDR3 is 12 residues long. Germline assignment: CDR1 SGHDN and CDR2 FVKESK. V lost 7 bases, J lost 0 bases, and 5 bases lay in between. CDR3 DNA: TGTGCCAGCACGGACAGCACAGATACGCAGTATTTT. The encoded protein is CASTDSTDTQYF.

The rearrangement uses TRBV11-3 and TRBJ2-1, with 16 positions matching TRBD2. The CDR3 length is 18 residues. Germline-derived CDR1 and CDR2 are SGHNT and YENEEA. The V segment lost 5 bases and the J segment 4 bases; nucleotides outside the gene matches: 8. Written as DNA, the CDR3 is TGTGCCAGCAGCCGCACCGGGACTAGCGGGGGGGGTTACAATGAGCAGTTCTTC. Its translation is CASSRTGTSGGGYNEQFF. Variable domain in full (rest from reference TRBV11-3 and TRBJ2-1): EAGVVQSPRYKIIEKKQPVAFWCNPISGHNTLYWYLQNLGQGPELLIRYENEEAVDDSQLPKDRFSAERLKGVDSTLKIQPAELGDSAVYLCASSRTGTSGGGYNEQFFGPGTRLTVL.

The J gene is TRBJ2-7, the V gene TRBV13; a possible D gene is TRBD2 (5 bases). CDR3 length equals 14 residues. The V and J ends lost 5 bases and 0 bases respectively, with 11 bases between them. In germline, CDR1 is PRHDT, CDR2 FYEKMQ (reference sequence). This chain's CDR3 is CASSPSGNSYEQYF. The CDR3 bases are TGTGCCAGCAGCCCGAGCGGCAACTCCTACGAGCAGTACTTC.

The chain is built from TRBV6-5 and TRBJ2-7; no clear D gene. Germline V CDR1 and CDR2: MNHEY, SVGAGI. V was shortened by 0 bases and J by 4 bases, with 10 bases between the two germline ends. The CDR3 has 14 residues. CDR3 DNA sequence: TGTGCCAGCAGTTACTCCGGGTCAAAATACGAGCAGTACTTC. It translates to CASSYSGSKYEQYF.

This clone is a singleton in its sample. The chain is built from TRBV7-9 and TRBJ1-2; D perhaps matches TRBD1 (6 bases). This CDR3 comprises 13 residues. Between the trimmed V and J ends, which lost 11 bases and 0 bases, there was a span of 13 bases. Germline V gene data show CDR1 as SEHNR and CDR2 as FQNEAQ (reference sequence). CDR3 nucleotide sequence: TGTGCCGGGGGCGGCGATACTAACTATGGCTACACCTTC. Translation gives CAGGGDTNYGYTF.

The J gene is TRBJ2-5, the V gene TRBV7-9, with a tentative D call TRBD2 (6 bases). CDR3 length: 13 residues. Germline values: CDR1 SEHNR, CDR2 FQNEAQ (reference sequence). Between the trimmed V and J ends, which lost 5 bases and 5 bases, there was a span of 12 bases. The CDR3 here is CASSKGAGETQYF. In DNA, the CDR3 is TGTGCCAGCAGCAAAGGGGCGGGGGAGACCCAGTACTTC. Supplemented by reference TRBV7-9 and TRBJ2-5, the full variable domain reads DTGVSQNPRHKITKRGQNVTFRCDPISEHNRLYWYRQTLGQGPEFLTYFQNEAQLEKSRLLSDRFSAERPKGSFSTLEIQRTEQGDSAMYLCASSKGAGETQYFGPGTRLLVL.

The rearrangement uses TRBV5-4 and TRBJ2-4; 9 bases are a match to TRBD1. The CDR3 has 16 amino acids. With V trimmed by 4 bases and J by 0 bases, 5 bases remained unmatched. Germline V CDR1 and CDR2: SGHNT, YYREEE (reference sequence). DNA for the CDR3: TGTGCCAGCAGCGGGGGACAGGGTGAAGCCAAAAACATTCAGTACTTC. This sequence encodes CASSGGQGEAKNIQYF.

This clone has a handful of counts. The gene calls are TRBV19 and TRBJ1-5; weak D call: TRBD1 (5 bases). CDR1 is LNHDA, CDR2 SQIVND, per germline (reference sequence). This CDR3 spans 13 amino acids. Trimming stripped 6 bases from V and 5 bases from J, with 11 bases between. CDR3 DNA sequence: TGTGCCAGTAGCAACAGGAGCGATCAGCCCCAGCATTTT. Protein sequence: CASSNRSDQPQHF.